The clone carrying this T cell receptor (beta chain) was seen a handful of times. Its antigen remains unidentified. This sample was included in a study of T-cell memory formation after mild COVID-19. UMIs and sample barcodes were carried by the TCR alpha and TCR beta cDNA libraries that 5'RACE produced using constant-segment primers. MiXCR was run by TCRdb on the 5' RACE reads, yielding one entry per CDR3 protein. The sample includes about 55,000 distinct CDR3 sequences, around 9.5% of them seen just once. The V and J ends lost 2 bases and 2 bases, in that order; junction bases with no gene match: 3. Germline values: CDR1 MNHNS, CDR2 SASEGT. The CDR3 covers 15 residues. Overall study findings and caveats: Detection of some responders pre-infection suggested pre-existing cross-reactive memory T cells participated. Clones contracting across day 15 to 85 had a balanced CD4/CD8 profile; later expanding clones leaned CD4+.

The source material was PBMCs or a T cell subset sorted from them (not recorded which). V usage is TRBV6-1 and J usage is TRBJ2-7; 10 nucleotides align to TRBD2. This TCR came from a man aged 18-30 years who had mild COVID-19 (a few samples of this study predate the infection). Cell type and time point are not known. CDR3 sequence (DNA): TGTGCCAGCAGTGAACCCGGACTAGCGGCCTACGAGCAGTACTTC. Its translation: CASSEPGLAAYEQYF.